This TCR beta chain came from a study of early T cells in non-severe SARS-CoV-2 infection. In regard to this clonotype: Its antigen is still unknown.

From the 5' RACE reads, TCRdb called clonotypes with MiXCR, one entry per CDR3 protein. This sample has 54,000 or so distinct CDR3 sequences, with roughly an eighth found just once. Trimming cost V 1 base and J 0 bases, with 10 bases left between them. This CDR3 region has 16 residues. Germline loops: CDR1 MNHEY, CDR2 SVGAGI. Findings and caveats of the study: CD4 and private specificities were missed by VDJdb matching, which favored anti-spike CD8 responses.

The gene calls are TRBV6-5 and TRBJ1-3; possible D gene TRBD1, 6 bases. The TCR was taken from an adult who was a healthcare worker with PCR-confirmed SARS-CoV-2 infection or an uninfected control (not recorded which). The sample taken for sequencing was whole blood. The DNA of the CDR3 is TGTGCCAGCAGTTACTTGGGGGGCGACTCTGGAAACACCATATATTTT. Translated: CASSYLGGDSGNTIYF.